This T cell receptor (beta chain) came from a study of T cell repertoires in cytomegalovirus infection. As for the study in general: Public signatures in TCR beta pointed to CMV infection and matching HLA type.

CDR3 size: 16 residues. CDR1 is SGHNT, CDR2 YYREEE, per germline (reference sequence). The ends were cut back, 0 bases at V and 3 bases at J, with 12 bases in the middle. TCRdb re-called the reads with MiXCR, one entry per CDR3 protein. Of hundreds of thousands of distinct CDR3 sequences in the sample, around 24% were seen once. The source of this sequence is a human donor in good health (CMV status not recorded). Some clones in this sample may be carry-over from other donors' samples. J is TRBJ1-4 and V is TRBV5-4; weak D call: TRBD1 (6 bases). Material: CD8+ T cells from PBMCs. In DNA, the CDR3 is TGTGCCAGCAGCTTGGAGACAGGACCGGCTAATGAAAAACTGTTTTTT. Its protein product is CASSLETGPANEKLFF.